The 23 T cell receptor beta chains below were found in one sample sequenced in a study of shared clonotypes between healthy human individuals. Sequenced by immunoSEQ multiplex PCR; TCRdb stores in-frame clones only, minus some. The sample shows roughly 640,000 clones, 74% of them seen only once. The sample comprised memory CD4+ T cells sorted from blood. Subset in this sample: CD45RA-negative fraction. The receptors shown here come from a woman aged 25 to 39 in good health.

This sequence joins TRBV5-4 and TRBJ2-7; 7 bases line up with TRBD1. The germline CDR1 and CDR2 sequences are SGHNT and YYREEE (reference sequence). The CDR3 sequence is 16 residues long. The J segment lost 3 bases and the V segment lost 4 bases, leaving 13 bases of the junction unmatched. The CDR3 coding sequence is TGTGCCAGCAGCGTAATCGAGGGACAGAAATTCTACGAGCAGTACTTC. Translating gives CASSVIEGQKFYEQYF.

The J gene is TRBJ1-5, the V gene TRBV2; D is possibly TRBD1 (5 bases). The CDR3 is 14 residues long. V dropped 6 bases and J dropped 3 bases, with 12 bases sitting between them. CDR1 is SNHLY and CDR2 is FYNNEI in the germline V gene. The DNA of the CDR3 is TGTGCCAGCAGCCCCGACAGATCCAATCAGCCCCAGCATTTT. Residues: CASSPDRSNQPQHF.

The chain uses TRBV28 and TRBJ2-3, with D maybe TRBD2 (5 bases). Trimming removed 5 bases at V and 10 bases at J, with 22 bases between. Germline loops: CDR1 MDHEN, CDR2 SYDVKM. The CDR3 is 15 amino acids. CDR3 DNA sequence: TGTGCCAGCAGTCCCCAATCGGGATGGGCTAAGGCGCAGTATTTT. It is translated as CASSPQSGWAKAQYF. The whole variable domain, filled in from reference TRBV28 and TRBJ2-3, reads DVKVTQSSRYLVKRTGEKVFLECVQDMDHENMFWYRQDPGLGLRLIYFSYDVKMKEKGDIPEGYSVSREKKERFSLILESASTNQTSMYLCASSPQSGWAKAQYFGPGTRLTVL.

This clone is a singleton in its sample. V and J are TRBV5-1 and TRBJ2-1; 7 bases map to TRBD2. Trimming took 0 bases from V and 6 from J; bases not matched to a gene: 12. The CDR3 sequence is 17 residues long. Per the germline V gene, CDR1 is SGHRS and CDR2 is YFSETQ. CDR3 coding DNA: TGCGCCAGCAGCTTGGTTCGTGGGAGGGCCTTGGGCAATGAGCAGTTCTTC. This translates into CASSLVRGRALGNEQFF.

The V gene is TRBV25-1, the J gene TRBJ2-2; D uncertain. Germline values: CDR1 MGHDK, CDR2 SYGVNS. There are 15 residues in the CDR3. V was trimmed by 1 base and J by 4 bases, leaving 10 bases between them. CDR3 DNA sequence: TGTGCCAGCAGTGAATTCGGCAGATTCACCGGGGAGCTGTTTTTT. Translation: CASSEFGRFTGELFF.

There are a few counts of this clone. This sample includes further DNA sequences coding for the same CDR3. The chain joins TRBV6-1 to TRBJ2-5; D is unclear. This CDR3 is 11 amino acids long. Trimming took 3 bases from V and 4 from J, leaving 3 bases between them. Per germline, CDR1 MNHNS and CDR2 SASEGT. DNA for the CDR3: TGTGCCAGCAGTGACGTAGAGACCCAGTACTTC. Translated, it gives CASSDVETQYF.

This chain uses TRBV15 with TRBJ2-3; D perhaps matches TRBD1 (5 bases). Trimming pared 0 bases from V and 2 bases from J, leaving 12 bases between. The germline gives CDR1 LNHNV, CDR2 YYDKDF (reference sequence). The CDR3 contains 16 residues. Here the CDR3 reads CATSRDWGRATDTQYF. CDR3 bases: TGTGCCACCAGCAGAGATTGGGGCAGGGCCACAGATACGCAGTATTTT.

This chain uses TRBV2 with TRBJ2-2; weak D call: TRBD2 (5 bases). Trimming took off 4 bases at V and 1 base at J, with 10 bases between the two ends. CDR1 and CDR2 (germline): SNHLY, FYNNEI. The CDR3 consists of 15 residues. CDR3 loop: CASSVASMNTGELFF. The CDR3 DNA is TGTGCCAGCAGTGTAGCGAGTATGAACACCGGGGAGCTGTTTTTT.

J is TRBJ1-3 and V is TRBV7-2; the D is unclear. The CDR3 covers 15 residues. The V and J ends lost 5 bases and 1 base respectively, with 12 bases between them. Germline-derived CDR1 and CDR2 are SGHTA and FQGNSA. The CDR3 coding sequence is TGTGCCAGCAGCCCAAGAAGGCAGTCTGGAAACACCATATATTTT. This gives the protein CASSPRRQSGNTIYF.

J is TRBJ2-5 and V is TRBV18; TRBD1 matches 7 bases. This CDR3 is built from 14 residues. V was clipped by 6 bases and J by 10 bases; unmatched bases: 14. Germline V gene sequence: CDR1 KGHSH, CDR2 LQKENI. CDR3 sequence: CASSNGQAQKIQYF. The CDR3 nucleotides are TGTGCCAGCTCGAACGGACAGGCCCAGAAGATCCAGTACTTC. The variable domain in full, completed from reference TRBV18 and TRBJ2-5, reads NAGVMQNPRHLVRRRGQEARLRCSPMKGHSHVYWYRQLPEEGLKFMVYLQKENIIDESGMPKERFSAEFPKEGPSILRIQQVVRGDSAAYFCASSNGQAQKIQYFGPGTRLLVL.

V is TRBV7-9 and J is TRBJ2-7, with D tentatively TRBD2 (5 bases). This CDR3 has 16 residues. Per the germline V gene, CDR1 is SEHNR and CDR2 is FQNEAQ (reference sequence). Trimming removed 1 base at V and 3 bases at J, with 16 bases between. CDR3 amino acids: CASSLGGGRILYEQYF. The CDR3 DNA follows: TGTGCCAGCAGCTTAGGAGGTGGGAGAATACTCTACGAGCAGTACTTC.

The CDR3 DNA follows: TGTGCCAGCAGCTTTGGGGGGCGGAATAATGAAAAACTGTTTTTT. Translated: CASSFGGRNNEKLFF. The chain is built from TRBV7-9 and TRBJ1-4, with a tentative D call TRBD1 (6 bases). This CDR3 has 15 amino acids. Germline V gives CDR1 SEHNR, CDR2 FQNEAQ (reference sequence). Trimming cost V 3 bases and J 4 bases, with 12 bases left between them.

The rearrangement links TRBV7-2 to TRBJ2-1, with D unclear. The CDR3 sequence is 15 residues long. Germline CDR1 SGHTA, CDR2 FQGNSA. V lost 7 bases, J lost 7 bases, and 20 bases lay in between. This CDR3 is CASTTQRALGNEQFF. CDR3 DNA sequence: TGTGCCAGCACCACTCAAAGGGCATTAGGGAATGAGCAGTTCTTC.

The V and J genes are TRBV6-5 and TRBJ1-1; tentatively, D is TRBD1 (6 bases). The CDR3 spans 12 residues. V was clipped by 8 bases and J by 5 bases, with 12 bases between them. The germline gives CDR1 MNHEY, CDR2 SVGAGI. Here the CDR3 reads CASGRGGTEAFF. Written as DNA, the CDR3 is TGTGCCAGCGGGAGGGGGGGAACTGAAGCTTTCTTT.

The rearrangement links TRBV18 to TRBJ1-5; possibly TRBD1 for D (5 bases). CDR3 length equals 15 residues. Trimming left V 4 bases short and J 7 bases short, with 17 bases between. Germline values: CDR1 KGHSH, CDR2 LQKENI. CDR3 sequence reads: CASSLGDGGRQPQHF. The CDR3 nucleotides read TGTGCCAGCTCACTTGGGGACGGCGGAAGGCAGCCCCAGCATTTT.

This clone showed up just a few times. This chain connects TRBV6-5 to TRBJ2-2; possibly TRBD2 for D (5 bases). Trimming shortened V by 0 bases and J by 7 bases, and 12 bases separated the two germline ends. Germline assignment: CDR1 MNHEY and CDR2 SVGAGI. This CDR3 has 15 amino acids. CDR3 amino acids: CASSYSASWGGELFF. The CDR3 region has the DNA TGTGCCAGCAGTTACTCGGCTAGCTGGGGCGGGGAGCTGTTTTTT.

This chain joins TRBV30 and TRBJ1-3, with D possibly TRBD1 on 6 matching bases. Germline CDR1 GTSNPN, CDR2 SVGIG (reference sequence). The V end was cut by 2 bases, the J end by 0 bases, with 14 bases between. The CDR3 sequence is 16 residues long. CDR3 bases: TGTGCCTGGAGTTGGACAGCCCGCTTCTCTGGAAACACCATATATTTT. Translating gives CAWSWTARFSGNTIYF. The full variable domain, in which reference TRBV30 and TRBJ1-3 provide the parts outside the CDR3, is SQTIHQWPATLVQPVGSPLSLECTVEGTSNPNLYWYRQAAGRGLQLLFYSVGIGQISSEVPQNLSASRPQDRQFILSSKKLLLSDSGFYLCAWSWTARFSGNTIYFGEGSWLTVV.

A note on this clone: Other nucleotide sequences from this sample produce the same CDR3. The chain joins TRBV18 to TRBJ1-1; 7 bases align to TRBD1. Trimming took 6 bases from V and 1 from J; bases not matched to a gene: 5. The germline V gene has CDR1 KGHSH and CDR2 LQKENI. The CDR3 has 14 amino acids. CDR3 in amino acids: CASSPTGTNTEAFF. DNA of the CDR3: TGTGCCAGCTCGCCGACAGGGACGAACACTGAAGCTTTCTTT.

This clone is a singleton in its sample. This chain connects TRBV4-1 to TRBJ2-1, with D possibly TRBD2 on 6 matching bases. CDR1 and CDR2 from the germline V gene are MGHRA and YSYEKL. V was trimmed by 11 bases and J by 1 base, leaving 18 bases between them. The CDR3 spans 15 residues. The CDR3 loop is CAAKERVVSYNEQFF. The CDR3, as DNA: TGCGCCGCGAAAGAGCGGGTGGTTTCCTACAATGAGCAGTTCTTC.

The CDR3 reads CAWIGTAGNTIYF. CDR3 coding DNA: TGTGCCTGGATTGGGACCGCTGGAAACACCATATATTTT. The chain carries TRBV30 and TRBJ1-3, with a weak D call TRBD1 (5 bases). Trimming removed 4 bases at V and 2 bases at J, with 9 bases between. The CDR3 is made up of 13 amino acids. CDR1 is GTSNPN, CDR2 SVGIG, per germline (reference sequence).

The V and J genes are TRBV12-5 and TRBJ2-7; D call uncertain. CDR1 LGHNT and CDR2 FRNRAP come from the germline V gene. The CDR3 contains 17 residues. Trimming shortened V by 3 bases and J by 0 bases, and 18 bases separated the two germline ends. CDR3 region: CASGLNLTDRSSYEQYF. The CDR3 DNA reads as TGTGCTAGTGGTTTAAACCTGACCGACCGGAGCTCCTACGAGCAGTACTTC.

A note on this clone: The same CDR3 also results from other DNA sequences found in this sample. This chain links TRBV11-3 with TRBJ2-5; D unclear. The V gene lost 3 bases and the J gene lost 2 bases, with 4 bases spanning the gap. The CDR3 length is 12 residues. Germline values: CDR1 SGHNT, CDR2 YENEEA. CDR3 amino acids: CASSLGQETQYF. In DNA form, the CDR3 reads TGTGCCAGCAGCTTGGGACAAGAGACCCAGTACTTC.

The rearrangement links TRBV28 to TRBJ2-2; 10 nucleotides match TRBD2. Germline V lookup: CDR1 MDHEN, CDR2 SYDVKM. The CDR3 spans 16 residues. The junction had 10 bases not matched to a gene; V was cut back by 6 bases and J by 6 bases. In DNA form, the CDR3 reads TGTGCCAGCAGACCCCGACTAGCGGGCGGCGCCGGGGAGCTGTTTTTT. Amino acid sequence: CASRPRLAGGAGELFF.